This TCR beta chain appears in the sequencing data of a study of beta chain features in type 1 diabetes. Overall study results and limits: Naive, central memory and regulatory TCRB repertoires appeared more similar among patients than healthy donors. Since sequencing was performed on cDNA, cells with high TCR expression could be over-represented. TCRB CDR3s from Type 1 diabetes patients were moderately but significantly shorter in all four CD4+ subsets. The study left unresolved whether HLA type influences TCRB rearrangement.

CD4+ naive, central memory, regulatory and stem cell-like memory cells were sorted via CD45RO/CCR7/CD25/CD127/CD95/CD27. With regard to this clone: Antigen specificity is unknown.

The CDR3 is made up of 14 amino acids. Trimming removed 5 bases at V and 1 base at J, with 14 bases between. The germline V gene encodes CDR1 SQVTM and CDR2 ANQGSEA. Expressed TCRB transcripts were sequenced after all isolated RNA was converted to cDNA. The repertoire was sequenced with immunoSEQ multiplex PCR; TCRdb's copy has only in-frame clones and lacks some. The sample carries a few hundred thousand clones, about a fifth recorded once. The chain recombines TRBV29-1 with TRBJ1-1, with D uncertain. The TCR originated in a woman aged 40 to 50 with type 1 diabetes. The sample consisted of naive CD4+ T cells from blood. CDR3 in amino acids: CSVSQRLQNTEAFF. CDR3 sequence (DNA): TGCAGCGTTTCGCAGCGGCTCCAGAACACTGAAGCTTTCTTT.